What follows are 28 T cell receptor beta chains derived from one specimen sequenced in a study of OX40 agonist ivuxolimab in advanced cancers. The repertoire was sequenced with immunoSEQ multiplex PCR; TCRdb's copy has only in-frame clones and lacks some. The table records about 40,000 clones, 88% of them present only once. The sample consisted of CD4+ or CD8+ T cells sorted from blood, taken in a trial of the OX40 agonist ivuxolimab. The receptor set was obtained from an adult with an advanced solid tumor such as melanoma, head and neck, liver or kidney cancer.

Notes on this clone: At one end the junction does not follow the germline gene, possibly because of a read error. The chain uses TRBV6-6 and TRBJ1-5; D uncertain. Germline V gene lookup returns CDR1 MNHNY and CDR2 SVGAGI (reference sequence). The CDR3 runs to 9 residues. The CDR3 region is CATSGPQHF. Here the CDR3 DNA reads TGTGCCACCAGTGGGCCCCAGCATTTT.

This chain joins TRBV7-8 and TRBJ2-7; D is possibly TRBD2 (6 bases). The germline CDR1 and CDR2 sequences are SGHVS and FQNEAQ. This CDR3 spans 14 amino acids. The germline V and J ends were trimmed by 5 bases and 6 bases, with 17 bases remaining between them. CDR3 region: CASSPNSGGSEQYF. The DNA of the CDR3 is TGTGCCAGCAGCCCAAATTCCGGGGGATCCGAGCAGTACTTC.

The J gene is TRBJ2-3, the V gene TRBV2; D perhaps matches TRBD1 (5 bases). CDR3 length equals 14 residues. The V gene lost 8 bases and the J gene lost 2 bases, with 14 bases spanning the gap. Germline loops: CDR1 SNHLY, CDR2 FYNNEI. The CDR3 loop reads CASLDIFHTDTQYF. CDR3 bases: TGTGCCAGCCTGGACATCTTCCACACAGATACGCAGTATTTT.

The chain is built from TRBV2 and TRBJ2-1, with a tentative D call TRBD2 (6 bases). Trimming left V 5 bases short and J 0 bases short, with 14 bases between. This CDR3 is 16 amino acids long. Germline V gene sequence: CDR1 SNHLY, CDR2 FYNNEI. This CDR3 is CASSPLARSSYNEQFF. Written as DNA, the CDR3 is TGTGCCAGCAGTCCCCTAGCGCGAAGCTCCTACAATGAGCAGTTCTTC.

The chain couples TRBV7-2 to TRBJ2-7, with D perhaps matching TRBD1 or TRBD2 (5 bases each). The CDR3 is 13 residues long. Germline loops: CDR1 SGHTA, CDR2 FQGNSA. V lost 4 bases and J lost 6, with 13 bases in between. CDR3 protein: CASSSGTVGEQYF. The CDR3 DNA reads TGTGCCAGCAGCTCGGGGACGGTAGGCGAGCAGTACTTC.

The J gene is TRBJ2-1, the V gene TRBV30; D ambiguous. V was clipped by 4 bases and J by 3 bases, with 4 bases between them. Germline assignment: CDR1 GTSNPN and CDR2 SVGIG (reference sequence). CDR3 size: 11 residues. The CDR3 spells CAWTHYNEQFF. For the CDR3, the DNA is TGTGCCTGGACCCACTACAATGAGCAGTTCTTC.

This chain connects TRBV27 to TRBJ2-7; TRBD1 agrees at 8 bases. V lost 4 bases and J lost 3; bases outside the gene matches: 5. Germline V CDR1 and CDR2: MNHEY, SMNVEV (reference sequence). CDR3 length: 14 amino acids. CDR3 DNA: TGTGCCAGCAGTTATGGACAGGGCAACTACGAGCAGTACTTC. It specifies CASSYGQGNYEQYF.

The rearrangement uses TRBV19 and TRBJ2-3; D might be TRBD1 or TRBD2, each matching 5 bases. The CDR3 is made up of 13 amino acids. The germline V gene encodes CDR1 LNHDA and CDR2 SQIVND (reference sequence). With 1 base removed from V and 3 bases from J, the gap between germline ends came to 5 bases. The CDR3, as DNA: TGTGCCAGTAGTATAGGGGGGACAGATACGCAGTATTTT. It specifies CASSIGGTDTQYF.

This chain uses TRBV10-3 with TRBJ2-2; possibly TRBD1 for D (6 bases). CDR1 is ENHRY and CDR2 is SYGVKD in the germline V gene. CDR3 size: 14 residues. The ends were cut back, 6 bases at V and 6 bases at J, with 14 bases in the middle. Here the CDR3 reads CAIRVTGLAGELFF. The CDR3 bases are TGTGCCATCAGGGTAACAGGGTTGGCCGGGGAGCTGTTTTTT.

The chain recombines TRBV5-1 with TRBJ2-3, with TRBD2 identical over 8 bases. With 3 bases clipped from V and 4 bases from J, the junction kept 7 bases outside the gene matches. The CDR3 covers 15 residues. CDR1 SGHRS and CDR2 YFSETQ come from the germline V gene. The CDR3: CASSWSGSVADTQYF. CDR3 DNA sequence: TGCGCCAGCAGCTGGAGCGGGAGTGTGGCAGATACGCAGTATTTT.

This clone turned up a few times. The rearrangement uses TRBV29-1 and TRBJ1-2, with D uncertain. Germline assignment: CDR1 SQVTM and CDR2 ANQGSEA. The CDR3 runs to 12 residues. V was cut by 0 bases and J by 7 bases, with 9 bases left in between. The CDR3 DNA sequence: TGCAGCGTTGAAGAACAAGGCGCTGGCTACACCTTC. It yields the protein CSVEEQGAGYTF.

On this clone: Additional DNA sequences in this sample encode the identical CDR3. The chain uses TRBV5-1 and TRBJ2-3; D is perhaps TRBD1 (6 bases). Germline lookup yields CDR1 SGHRS and CDR2 YFSETQ. The CDR3 contains 14 residues. Trimming pared 4 bases from V and 3 bases from J, leaving 12 bases between. As DNA, the CDR3 is TGCGCCAGCAGCGCTTACAGGGAGACAGATACGCAGTATTTT. Amino acid sequence: CASSAYRETDTQYF.

The chain joins TRBV9 to TRBJ1-2; no definite D call. CDR3 length: 16 amino acids. Germline lookup yields CDR1 SGDLS and CDR2 YYNGEE. Trimming took 4 bases from V and 0 from J, leaving 16 bases between them. The CDR3 DNA is TGTGCCAGCAGCCTAGCCCTCACAAGAGCTAACTATGGCTACACCTTC. Translation gives CASSLALTRANYGYTF.

The J gene is TRBJ1-1, the V gene TRBV19; a possible D gene is TRBD1 (5 bases). The CDR3 length is 13 residues. Germline lookup yields CDR1 LNHDA and CDR2 SQIVND (reference sequence). Trimming removed 5 bases from V and 5 bases from J, with 12 bases in between. The CDR3 loop is CASSLGPQTEAFF. DNA for the CDR3: TGTGCCAGTAGTCTGGGACCGCAAACTGAAGCTTTCTTT.

The V and J genes are TRBV19 and TRBJ2-2; weak D call: TRBD1 (6 bases). This CDR3 has 12 residues. CDR1 and CDR2 from the germline V gene are LNHDA and SQIVND (reference sequence). The V gene lost 6 bases and the J gene lost 9 bases, with 11 bases spanning the gap. CDR3 nucleotide sequence: TGTGCCAGTAGCCCACAGGGATGGGAGCTGTTTTTT. Translated, it gives CASSPQGWELFF.

This clone has more than one count but fewer than ten. V and J are TRBV4-3 and TRBJ2-1, with 8 positions matching TRBD2. V was pared by 0 bases and J by 8 bases, with 9 bases of the junction left unmatched. This CDR3 comprises 16 residues. Germline values: CDR1 LGHNA, CDR2 YSLEER. The CDR3 is CASSQELTGGQDEQFF. The CDR3 nucleotides read TGCGCCAGCAGCCAAGAGTTAACGGGAGGGCAGGATGAGCAGTTCTTC.

This chain connects TRBV6-5 to TRBJ2-5; TRBD1 might be the D (6 bases). Trimming pared 5 bases from V and 3 bases from J, leaving 16 bases between. The CDR3 extends over 15 amino acids. Per the germline V gene, CDR1 is MNHEY and CDR2 is SVGAGI. Here the CDR3 reads CASSLHGTGKETQYF. The CDR3 DNA sequence: TGTGCCAGCAGTCTTCATGGAACAGGGAAAGAGACCCAGTACTTC.

The chain links TRBV19 to TRBJ1-2; unclear D gene. From germline, CDR1 is LNHDA and CDR2 SQIVND (reference sequence). CDR3 length equals 12 residues. The V gene lost 5 bases and the J gene lost 4 bases, with 8 bases spanning the gap. The CDR3 sequence: CASSWVGYGYTF. The CDR3 DNA follows: TGTGCCAGTAGTTGGGTAGGCTATGGCTACACCTTC. The whole variable domain, remainder taken from reference TRBV19 and TRBJ1-2, is DGGITQSPKYLFRKEGQNVTLSCEQNLNHDAMYWYRQDPGQGLRLIYYSQIVNDFQKGDIAEGYSVSREKKESFPLTVTSAQKNPTAFYLCASSWVGYGYTFGSGTRLTVV.

This rearrangement joins TRBV27 to TRBJ2-1; tentative D call: TRBD2 (5 bases). Trimming removed 10 bases from V and 7 bases from J, with 17 bases in between. CDR1 is MNHEY, CDR2 SMNVEV, per germline (reference sequence). This CDR3 is built from 13 residues. The CDR3, as DNA: TGTGCCATCCCGCGGGCCCTACCGAATGAGCAGTTCTTC. Translation gives CAIPRALPNEQFF.

By share, this clone counts as medium-sized. The chain uses TRBV2 and TRBJ2-5, with D maybe TRBD1 (5 bases). This CDR3 comprises 12 residues. Germline assignment: CDR1 SNHLY and CDR2 FYNNEI. Trimming stripped 9 bases from V and 1 base from J, with 9 bases between. The CDR3: CARTDIQETQYF. The CDR3, as DNA: TGTGCCAGGACAGATATCCAAGAGACCCAGTACTTC.

This chain joins TRBV7-9 and TRBJ1-2, with D perhaps TRBD1 (6 bases). Looked up from germline, CDR1 is SEHNR and CDR2 is FQNEAQ (reference sequence). V was cut by 4 bases and J by 4 bases, with 10 bases left in between. The CDR3 has 13 amino acids. The CDR3 nucleotides read TGTGCCAGCAGCTGGGACACTGTCTATGGCTACACCTTC. This translates into CASSWDTVYGYTF.

The rearrangement uses TRBV10-3 and TRBJ2-7; D might be TRBD1 (5 bases). The V gene lost 0 bases and the J gene lost 6 bases, with 6 bases spanning the gap. In germline, CDR1 is ENHRY, CDR2 SYGVKD. CDR3 length equals 12 residues. The CDR3 reads CAISESGAEQYF. CDR3 coding DNA: TGTGCCATCAGTGAGTCAGGGGCCGAGCAGTACTTC.

This chain connects TRBV2 to TRBJ2-1; possible D gene TRBD2, 6 bases. Trimming took off 3 bases at V and 12 bases at J, with 24 bases between the two ends. The CDR3 contains 16 residues. Germline values: CDR1 SNHLY, CDR2 FYNNEI. CDR3 in DNA: TGTGCCAGCAGTGAGAGTAGCGGAATAGGAAGATTCGGGCAGTTCTTC. Its protein is CASSESSGIGRFGQFF.

The chain uses TRBV19 and TRBJ2-1; D remains ambiguous. CDR1 LNHDA and CDR2 SQIVND come from the germline V gene (reference sequence). V was pared by 0 bases and J by 4 bases, with 10 bases between. The CDR3 has 15 amino acids. The CDR3 nucleotides are TGTGCCAGTAGTATAGATCGGGCAGAGTACAATGAGCAGTTCTTC. It encodes CASSIDRAEYNEQFF.

This rearrangement joins TRBV5-1 to TRBJ1-2; D unclear. The ends were cut back, 0 bases at V and 6 bases at J, with 12 bases in the middle. Germline loops: CDR1 SGHRS, CDR2 YFSETQ. CDR3 length equals 14 residues. The CDR3 loop reads CASSLEWSRDGYTF. In DNA, the CDR3 is TGCGCCAGCAGCTTGGAGTGGTCTCGGGATGGCTACACCTTC. The entire variable domain, with the rest obtained from reference TRBV5-1 and TRBJ1-2, is as follows: KAGVTQTPRYLIKTRGQQVTLSCSPISGHRSVSWYQQTPGQGLQFLFEYFSETQRNKGNFPGRFSGRQFSNSRSEMNVSTLELGDSALYLCASSLEWSRDGYTFGSGTRLTVV.

The DNA for the CDR3 is TGTGCCTGGAGTGTAACAACCAGCACAGATACGCAGTATTTT. It translates to CAWSVTTSTDTQYF. The chain carries TRBV30 and TRBJ2-3; D gene ambiguous. Germline V CDR1 and CDR2: GTSNPN, SVGIG (reference sequence). V was clipped by 0 bases and J by 0 bases, with 7 bases between them. This CDR3 is built from 14 residues.

The chain links TRBV27 to TRBJ2-3, with D uncertain. Trimming left V 0 bases short and J 5 bases short, with 9 bases between. The germline CDR1 and CDR2 sequences are MNHEY and SMNVEV (reference sequence). The CDR3 totals 14 residues. The CDR3: CASSLSSRGDTQYF. CDR3 nucleotides: TGTGCCAGCAGTTTATCTAGCCGAGGAGATACGCAGTATTTT.

The V and J genes are TRBV28 and TRBJ2-5; the D gene could be TRBD1 or TRBD2 (5 bases each). The CDR3 loop spans 15 amino acids. CDR1 MDHEN and CDR2 SYDVKM come from the germline V gene. Trimming removed 1 base at V and 4 bases at J, with 13 bases between. Here the CDR3 DNA reads TGTGCCAGCAGTTTATCGGTGGGGACGGTAGAGACCCAGTACTTC. Translation: CASSLSVGTVETQYF.